This T cell receptor (beta chain) was retrieved from a study of T cells in Graves' hyperthyroidism and ophthalmopathy. This clonotype was counted at least ten times. The source material, RNA transcripts, was used to amplify TCR beta CDR3 regions. The TCR CDR3 first-round RT-PCR relied on the HTBI primer set. In TCRdb, the multiplex PCR reads were re-called with MiXCR into one record per CDR3 protein. In the table there are about 560,000 distinct CDR3 sequences, about 45% of which are singletons. Input material: peripheral blood or thyroid tissue (not recorded which). The receptor comes from a woman aged 18 to 35 with Graves' hyperthyroidism.

The CDR3 reads CSVTGGTEAFF. The CDR3 DNA reads as TGCAGCGTGACAGGGGGCACTGAAGCTTTCTTT. The rearrangement links TRBV29-1 to TRBJ1-1; 9 bases agree with TRBD1. Trimming cost V 6 bases and J 4 bases; bases outside gene matches: 0. Germline V gene sequence: CDR1 SQVTM, CDR2 ANQGSEA. This CDR3 spans 11 amino acids. Filled out from reference TRBV29-1 and TRBJ1-1, the complete variable domain reads SAVISQKPSRDICQRGTSLTIQCQVDSQVTMMFWYRQQPGQSLTLIATANQGSEATYESGFVIDKFPISRPNLTFSTLTVSNMSPEDSSIYLCSVTGGTEAFFGQGTRLTVV.